This is a list of T cell receptor beta chains from one sample in a study of T-cell reconstitution after alpha-beta-depleted transplantation in children. TCRdb reanalysed the PCR reads using MiXCR and keeps one entry per CDR3 protein. The data contain approximately 150,000 distinct CDR3 sequences, about 9% of them singletons. This material consisted of PBMCs, mostly from graft donor cells, taken 180 days after TCRalphabeta/CD19-depleted stem cell transplant. These receptors were taken from a female patient aged 2-9 years who had a stem cell transplant for congenital amegakaryocytic thrombocytopenia, so the T cells may come from the graft donor. Both conserved end residues are part of each CDR3. For some rows the clone size is stated as once, few or many, or as a class when expanded; others skip it.

CDR3 length	clone size	V gene	J gene	CDR3 protein
16	many	TRBV7-9	TRBJ2-3	CASSSGLAGRSDTQYF
13	many	TRBV2	TRBJ2-7	CASRLAGDYEQYF
17	few	TRBV13	TRBJ2-1	CASSLGGPPSIYNEQFF
15	many	TRBV7-2	TRBJ1-6	CASSRRDSYNSPLHF
16	many	TRBV5-1	TRBJ2-4	CASQNPTGGGKNIQYF
12	many	TRBV20-1	TRBJ1-5	CSARVYNQPQHF
15	many	TRBV10-3	TRBJ1-5	CAISESRARDQPQHF
14	few	TRBV7-9	TRBJ1-5	CASSSEGGYQPQHF
14	many	TRBV10-3	TRBJ2-3	CAISEEGFPDTQYF
15	NA	TRBV12-3/TRBV12-4	TRBJ2-6	CASSPRRGGANVLTF
12	many	TRBV20-1	TRBJ2-5	CSARQGGETQYF
15	many	TRBV7-2	TRBJ2-3	CASSLGGLAGGTQYF
15	few	TRBV3-1	TRBJ2-3	CASSQEAGQPDTQYF
15	many	TRBV7-8	TRBJ1-5	CASSPRGRYNQPQHF
15	few	TRBV11-2	TRBJ2-5	CASSLVLALRETQYF
15	many	TRBV10-3	TRBJ2-3	CAISVTAYGTDTQYF
13	many	TRBV29-1	TRBJ2-2	CSVGPRFSGELFF